These 9 T cell receptor beta chains originate from one sample sequenced in a study of blood T cell repertoires in COVID-19. Produced via immunoSEQ multiplex PCR; TCRdb's table is partial and in-frame only. The sample records approximately 67,000 clones, approximately 86% being singletons. The material sequenced was peripheral blood. These receptors all come from a man in his 60s with acute or convalescent COVID-19.

This chain connects TRBV14 to TRBJ2-2; D is unresolved. Germline assignment: CDR1 SGHDN and CDR2 FVKESK. Trimming stripped 4 bases from V and 2 bases from J, with 8 bases between. The CDR3 length is 14 residues. CDR3 nucleotide sequence: TGTGCCAGCAGCCGAAATACAAACACCGGGGAGCTGTTTTTT. Translating it yields CASSRNTNTGELFF.

The V call is TRBV2, the J call TRBJ1-1; D possibly corresponds to TRBD1 (6 bases). Trimming pared 4 bases from V and 1 base from J, leaving 16 bases between. The CDR3 loop spans 16 amino acids. The V gene's germline CDR1 is SNHLY and CDR2 FYNNEI. CDR3: CASSAWPGVANTEAFF. Here the CDR3 DNA reads TGTGCCAGCAGTGCCTGGCCAGGGGTTGCGAACACTGAAGCTTTCTTT.

The chain combines TRBV19 with TRBJ2-2, with TRBD1 as a possible D gene (5 bases). The CDR3 runs 13 residues. Per germline, CDR1 LNHDA and CDR2 SQIVND (reference sequence). The V and J ends lost 5 bases and 8 bases respectively, with 12 bases between them. CDR3 in amino acids: CASSPTQVGELFF. CDR3 sequence (DNA): TGTGCCAGTAGTCCAACACAGGTGGGGGAGCTGTTTTTT.

J is TRBJ1-3 and V is TRBV4-1; 9 bases map to TRBD1. J gave up 3 bases and V 1 base, and 7 bases lay outside the gene matches. The CDR3 is 17 amino acids. Germline-derived CDR1 and CDR2 are MGHRA and YSYEKL. The CDR3 bases are TGCGCCAGCAGCCAAGCCAGAGGACAGGGGTTTGGAAACACCATATATTTT. Amino acid sequence: CASSQARGQGFGNTIYF.

V usage is TRBV11-2 and J usage is TRBJ1-2; D is unclear. V lost 4 bases and J lost 3, with 3 bases in between. Germline loops: CDR1 SGHAT, CDR2 FQNNGV. The CDR3 length is 11 residues. CDR3 region: CASSSDYGYTF. CDR3 coding DNA: TGTGCCAGCAGCTCGGACTATGGCTACACCTTC.

The rearrangement links TRBV27 to TRBJ2-2; TRBD2 matches at 11 bases. V shed 5 bases and J 5 bases; nucleotides not matched to a gene: 7. CDR3 length: 16 residues. CDR1 MNHEY and CDR2 SMNVEV come from the germline V gene (reference sequence). The CDR3, as DNA: TGTGCCAGCAGTACTATCAGACTAGCGGGAACCGGGGAGCTGTTTTTT. This translates into CASSTIRLAGTGELFF.

This clone appeared once. This chain links TRBV11-3 with TRBJ2-2, with 8 nucleotides matching TRBD1. V dropped 5 bases and J dropped 3; count of bases not matched to a gene: 2. The CDR3 is made up of 14 amino acids. Germline-derived CDR1 and CDR2 are SGHNT and YENEEA. CDR3: CASSPGGDTGELFF. CDR3 nucleotide sequence: TGTGCCAGCAGCCCAGGGGGCGACACCGGGGAGCTGTTTTTT.

This chain connects TRBV2 to TRBJ2-5; 8 positions match TRBD1. Germline lookup yields CDR1 SNHLY and CDR2 FYNNEI. V lost 3 bases, J lost 4 bases, and 4 bases stayed unmatched. The CDR3 is 14 amino acids. The CDR3 sequence: CASSDGQGLETQYF. Here the CDR3 DNA reads TGTGCCAGCAGTGACGGACAGGGTCTAGAGACCCAGTACTTC. Together with reference TRBV2 and TRBJ2-5, the CDR3 gives the full variable domain: EPEVTQTPSHQVTQMGQEVILRCVPISNHLYFYWYRQILGQKVEFLVSFYNNEISEKSEIFDDQFSVERPDGSNFTLKIRSTKLEDSAMYFCASSDGQGLETQYFGPGTRLLVL.

The genes are TRBV27 and TRBJ2-2; D remains unclear. CDR1 and CDR2 from the germline V gene are MNHEY and SMNVEV (reference sequence). The CDR3 has 14 amino acids. Trimming cost V 5 bases and J 5 bases, with 12 bases left between them. For the CDR3, the DNA is TGTGCCAGCAGTCCAACTGCCTGGACCGGGGAGCTGTTTTTT. Encoded protein: CASSPTAWTGELFF.